This T cell receptor (beta chain) was identified in a study of blood T cell repertoires in COVID-19. Clones were read by immunoSEQ multiplex PCR, and TCRdb kept only the in-frame ones, dropping some. The sample includes hundreds of thousands of clones, about four fifths of them seen just once. This clone showed up many times. Germline CDR1 is SGHAT and CDR2 is FQNNGV. The CDR3 loop spans 14 amino acids. V was pared by 6 bases and J by 5 bases, with 15 bases between. The genes are TRBV11-2 and TRBJ2-3; D is possibly TRBD1 (6 bases). Source material: PBMCs or T cells enriched from blood (not recorded which). The TCR comes from a middle-aged man who had been exposed to COVID-19. The CDR3 loop reads CASRPTGPGDTQYF. CDR3 DNA sequence: TGTGCCAGCAGGCCAACAGGGCCCGGAGATACGCAGTATTTT.